This entry lists 17 T cell receptor beta chains sequenced from one sample in a study of metastatic and nonmetastatic thyroid tumors. Thyroid surgery had not been preceded by any treatment in any patient. MiXCR reprocessed the PCR reads for TCRdb. The sample contains about 82,000 clones, 9.5% to 15% of which appear only once. Sequenced sample: tumor tissue. These receptors all stem from a female donor with papillary thyroid cancer or a benign thyroid nodule (not recorded which). Some clones in this sample may be carry-over from other donors' samples.

This clone appeared many times. The chain recombines TRBV7-8 with TRBJ1-2; maybe TRBD1 (5 bases). Germline lookup yields CDR1 SGHVS and CDR2 FQNEAQ. The ends were cut back, 1 base at V and 5 bases at J, with 8 bases in the middle. This CDR3 region has 13 residues. The CDR3 is CASSLGTPYGYTF. CDR3 bases: TGTGCCAGCAGCTTAGGGACACCGTATGGCTACACCTTC. The whole variable domain, filled in from reference TRBV7-8 and TRBJ1-2, reads GAGVSQSPRYKVAKRGQDVALRCDPISGHVSLFWYQQALGQGPEFLTYFQNEAQLDKSGLPSDRFFAERPEGSVSTLKIQRTQQEDSAVYLCASSLGTPYGYTFGSGTRLTVV.

This clone was counted ten times or more. The chain employs TRBV7-8 and TRBJ2-7, with 8 bases lining up with TRBD2. The CDR3 consists of 15 residues. J was trimmed by 5 bases and V by 6 bases; bases with no gene match: 12. CDR1 and CDR2 from the germline V gene are SGHVS and FQNEAQ. CDR3 amino acids: CASRPPGTRSHEQYF. The DNA for the CDR3 is TGTGCCAGCAGGCCCCCCGGGACTAGGAGCCACGAGCAGTACTTC.

With regard to this clone: Distinct nucleotide sequences in the sample also encode this CDR3. This chain links TRBV14 with TRBJ1-4; D unresolved. V lost 3 bases to trimming and J lost 7 bases, with 6 bases between them. The CDR3 consists of 12 residues. CDR1 is SGHDN, CDR2 FVKESK, per germline. CDR3 protein: CASSQAREKLFF. The DNA for the CDR3 is TGTGCCAGCAGCCAGGCCCGTGAAAAACTGTTTTTT.

The chain has TRBV4-1 and TRBJ2-1; perhaps TRBD1 as D (6 bases). Germline CDR1 is MGHRA and CDR2 is YSYEKL. V was shortened by 3 bases and J by 4 bases, with 10 bases between the two germline ends. The CDR3 consists of 14 residues. CDR3 protein: CASSQTGPYNEQFF. The CDR3 coding sequence is TGCGCCAGCAGCCAGACAGGCCCTTACAATGAGCAGTTCTTC.

The J gene is TRBJ2-7, the V gene TRBV30, with 8 bases lining up with TRBD1. The CDR3 spans 14 residues. Per the germline V gene, CDR1 is GTSNPN and CDR2 is SVGIG (reference sequence). Losses at the gene ends were 6 bases for V and 0 bases for J; bases not matched to a gene: 7. The CDR3 coding sequence is TGTGCCTGCGCCGGGACAGGTGTCTCCTACGAGCAGTACTTC. Protein product: CACAGTGVSYEQYF.

This clone was detected ten times or more. The chain links TRBV20-1 to TRBJ2-2; either TRBD1 or TRBD2 may supply D (5 bases each). The V gene's germline CDR1 is DFQATT and CDR2 SNEGSKA (reference sequence). V was trimmed by 2 bases and J by 4 bases, leaving 14 bases between them. This CDR3 region has 15 residues. The CDR3 nucleotides read TGCAGTGCTAGACCCCGGGACCGATTCACCGGGGAGCTGTTTTTT. As protein: CSARPRDRFTGELFF.

On this clone: A much larger clone differs by one base, so this may be a read error. This chain uses TRBV29-1 with TRBJ2-5; 10 bases line up with TRBD2. Germline CDR1 and CDR2: SQVTM and ANQGSEA. CDR3 size: 12 residues. Losses at the gene ends were 8 bases for V and 5 bases for J; bases not matched to a gene: 5. The CDR3, as DNA: TGCAGCTTTACTAGCGGGACGGAGACCCAGTACTTC. It specifies CSFTSGTETQYF.

As to this clone: Just one base apart from a much larger clone, this may be a read error. This chain links TRBV14 with TRBJ2-3, with D tentatively TRBD1 (5 bases). Germline lookup yields CDR1 SGHDN and CDR2 FVKESK. The CDR3 is made up of 13 amino acids. CDR3 nucleotide sequence: TGTGCCAGCAGCCAAGAAATCAGGGATAAGCAGTATTTT. Encoded protein: CASSQEIRDKQYF.

This clone was recorded many times. The chain carries TRBV20-1 and TRBJ2-6, with D maybe TRBD2 (5 bases). The CDR3 sequence is 14 residues long. The germline V and J ends were trimmed by 6 bases and 2 bases, with 11 bases remaining between them. Germline V lookup: CDR1 DFQATT, CDR2 SNEGSKA (reference sequence). The CDR3 DNA is TGCAGTGCACCGCACGGGGCTGGGGCCAACGTCCTGACTTTC. Its protein product is CSAPHGAGANVLTF.

By share of the sample, this clone is medium-sized. The chain recombines TRBV20-1 with TRBJ2-2; D gene ambiguous. CDR3 length: 10 residues. V lost 2 bases, J lost 8 bases, and 3 bases lay in between. The germline gives CDR1 DFQATT, CDR2 SNEGSKA (reference sequence). CDR3 sequence: CSARWGELFF. The CDR3 DNA is TGCAGTGCTAGATGGGGGGAGCTGTTTTTT.

This clone came up a few times. This may stem from a read error, because a much larger clone lies one nucleotide away. Other DNA sequences within the sample encode an identical CDR3. The chain is built from TRBV28 and TRBJ2-1; 9 nucleotides match TRBD1. The CDR3 spans 15 residues. Germline values: CDR1 MDHEN, CDR2 SYDVKM. CDR3 in amino acids: CASSAGGTGNHEQFF. The CDR3 DNA is TGTGCCAGCAGTGCTGGAGGGACAGGGAACCATGAGCAATTCTTC.

This clone was seen repeatedly, ten times or more. This chain links TRBV28 with TRBJ2-3; D possibly matches TRBD1 or TRBD2 (5 bases each). CDR3 size: 14 residues. Trimming cost V 6 bases and J 3 bases, with 13 bases left between them. The germline V gene has CDR1 MDHEN and CDR2 SYDVKM. The CDR3 DNA sequence: TGTGCCAGCAGCCAGGGAGTCGGAACAGATACGCAGTATTTT. Protein sequence: CASSQGVGTDTQYF.

At least ten counts were recorded for this clone. The CDR3, as DNA: TGTGCCAGCAGGTCCGACAGGTTGAACACTGAAGCTTTCTTT. It translates to CASRSDRLNTEAFF. V gene TRBV12-3 or TRBV12-4 combines with J gene TRBJ1-1; D perhaps matches TRBD1 (6 bases). CDR3 length: 14 residues. V dropped 6 bases and J dropped 0 bases, with 11 bases sitting between them.

This clone was seen at least ten times. V is TRBV28 and J is TRBJ2-3; D is perhaps TRBD1 or TRBD2 (5 bases each). Trimming removed 5 bases at V and 0 bases at J, with 12 bases between. CDR1 MDHEN and CDR2 SYDVKM come from the germline V gene. CDR3 size: 15 residues. The CDR3 loop is CASSTGAASTDTQYF. In DNA, the CDR3 is TGTGCCAGCAGTACCGGGGCAGCTAGCACAGATACGCAGTATTTT.

Many counts were recorded for this clone. Other DNA sequences in this sample translate to the same CDR3. The V and J genes are TRBV7-2 and TRBJ2-2, with D unclear. The CDR3 spans 13 residues. V was trimmed by 3 bases and J by 7 bases, leaving 9 bases between them. Germline lookup yields CDR1 SGHTA and CDR2 FQGNSA. This CDR3 reads CASSFVNGGELFF. CDR3 nucleotide sequence: TGTGCCAGCAGCTTCGTGAACGGCGGGGAGCTGTTTTTT. Full variable domain (outside the CDR3, taken from reference TRBV7-2 and TRBJ2-2): GAGVSQSPSNKVTEKGKDVELRCDPISGHTALYWYRQSLGQGLEFLIYFQGNSAPDKSGLPSDRFSAERTGGSVSTLTIQRTQQEDSAVYLCASSFVNGGELFFGEGSRLTVL.

This clone showed up many times. This sequence joins TRBV5-4 and TRBJ1-6; TRBD1 aligns across 8 bases. The CDR3 has 15 amino acids. The V and J ends lost 4 bases and 8 bases, in that order; junction bases with no gene match: 8. Germline lookup yields CDR1 SGHNT and CDR2 YYREEE (reference sequence). CDR3 nucleotide sequence: TGTGCCAGCAGCAGCATGACAGGGGAGGATTCACCCCTCCACTTT. It yields the protein CASSSMTGEDSPLHF.

A note on this clone: A read error may be the cause here, since a much bigger clone is one base away. The sample contains more than one DNA sequence encoding this CDR3. CDR3 residues: CASSLFRGPVNTEAFF. CDR3 in DNA: TGTGCCAGCAGCTTATTCAGGGGCCCCGTTAACACTGAAGCTTTCTTT. The V gene is TRBV11-2, the J gene TRBJ1-1, with a tentative D call TRBD1 (6 bases). CDR3 length equals 16 residues. The germline V gene encodes CDR1 SGHAT and CDR2 FQNNGV. Trimming cost V 2 bases and J 2 bases, with 15 bases left between them.